This T cell receptor beta chain was recovered during a study of Ad26.COV2.S vaccination and SARS-CoV-2 variants. On this clone itself: No antigen is known for it.

This CDR3 comprises 14 residues. Germline CDR1 is SEHNR and CDR2 is FQNEAQ (reference sequence). Between the trimmed V and J ends, which lost 4 bases and 2 bases, there was a span of 11 bases. Produced via immunoSEQ multiplex PCR; TCRdb's table is partial and in-frame only. This table has just over 350,000 clones, just over 90% appearing once. General study results and limits: Analyses of TCR breadth and depth may have underestimated total T cell responses.

This chain uses TRBV7-9 with TRBJ2-5; perhaps D is TRBD1 or TRBD2 (6 bases each). Specimen: peripheral blood, collected after recovery from COVID-19. The TCR sequence derives from a human donor who had recovered from COVID-19. CDR3 nucleotides: TGTGCCAGCAGCTACAGAGGGGGGCAAGAGACCCAGTACTTC. Residues: CASSYRGGQETQYF.